The 15 T cell receptor beta chains below were found in one sample sequenced in a study of OX40 agonist ivuxolimab in advanced cancers. Generated by immunoSEQ multiplex PCR, the TCRdb table keeps only in-frame clones and is missing some. The profile covers about 59,000 clones, with less than 85% appearing a single time and around 3.8% taken by the ten largest. Source: CD4+ or CD8+ T cells sorted from blood, taken in a trial of the OX40 agonist ivuxolimab. The receptors derive from an adult with an advanced solid tumor such as melanoma, head and neck, liver or kidney cancer.

The sample holds one count of this clone. V and J are TRBV19 and TRBJ1-2; possible D gene TRBD1, 6 bases. Trimming stripped 6 bases from V and 3 bases from J, with 11 bases between. The CDR3 length is 13 residues. Germline CDR1 reads LNHDA; CDR2 reads SQIVND (reference sequence). Here the CDR3 reads CASSTQGDYGYTF. CDR3 nucleotide sequence: TGTGCCAGTAGCACACAGGGAGACTATGGCTACACCTTC.

Comments on this clone: This sample also contains other DNA sequences that code for the same CDR3. The rearrangement joins TRBV19 to TRBJ2-7; TRBD1 agrees at 9 bases. The CDR3 length is 14 residues. V was pared by 4 bases and J by 3 bases, with 4 bases of the junction left unmatched. Germline V gene sequence: CDR1 LNHDA, CDR2 SQIVND (reference sequence). CDR3 nucleotide sequence: TGTGCCAGTAGTAGCCGGGACAGGGTCTACGAGCAGTACTTC. It specifies CASSSRDRVYEQYF. The full variable domain, rest sourced from reference TRBV19 and TRBJ2-7, is DGGITQSPKYLFRKEGQNVTLSCEQNLNHDAMYWYRQDPGQGLRLIYYSQIVNDFQKGDIAEGYSVSREKKESFPLTVTSAQKNPTAFYLCASSSRDRVYEQYFGPGTRLTVT.

For the CDR3, the DNA is TGCGCCAGCAGCTTGGAGGGGGACAGGCCCCAGCATTTT. Amino acids: CASSLEGDRPQHF. The rearrangement joins TRBV5-1 to TRBJ1-5; 7 nucleotides agree with TRBD1. CDR3 length equals 13 residues. CDR1 and CDR2 (germline): SGHRS, YFSETQ. Trimming at V came to 0 bases and at J to 9 bases, leaving 3 bases not matched to a gene.

This sequence joins TRBV7-9 and TRBJ2-7; D not resolved. CDR3 length: 15 amino acids. The germline V gene encodes CDR1 SEHNR and CDR2 FQNEAQ (reference sequence). Deletions cut 5 bases from V and 5 bases from J, with 19 bases between. The DNA of the CDR3 is TGTGCCAGCAGCGACCTGATTAGCCTGGGCGACGAGCAGTACTTC. This sequence encodes CASSDLISLGDEQYF.

The chain uses TRBV19 and TRBJ2-2, with TRBD1 as a possible D gene (6 bases). This CDR3 has 15 amino acids. V lost 3 bases and J lost 2, with 10 bases in between. Looked up from germline, CDR1 is LNHDA and CDR2 is SQIVND (reference sequence). CDR3 sequence: CASSIAGANTGELFF. The CDR3 DNA reads TGTGCCAGTAGTATTGCAGGGGCCAACACCGGGGAGCTGTTTTTT.

The chain recombines TRBV5-6 with TRBJ1-3; D gene ambiguous. CDR3 length: 14 amino acids. CDR1 SGHDT and CDR2 YYEEEE come from the germline V gene. With 6 bases removed from V and 0 bases from J, the gap between germline ends came to 10 bases. Here the CDR3 reads CASILLSSGNTIYF. The CDR3 region has the DNA TGTGCCAGCATTCTTCTGTCCTCTGGAAACACCATATATTTT.

This chain connects TRBV28 to TRBJ1-1; possible D gene TRBD1, 5 bases. The CDR3 is 14 amino acids. V was shortened by 2 bases and J by 5 bases, with 12 bases between the two germline ends. Germline lookup yields CDR1 MDHEN and CDR2 SYDVKM. The CDR3 DNA reads as TGTGCCAGCAGTTTAGGGGCAGGGTGGACTGAAGCTTTCTTT. This sequence encodes CASSLGAGWTEAFF.

This chain joins TRBV25-1 and TRBJ2-7, with 15 bases identical to TRBD2. The CDR3 runs to 17 residues. After removal of 6 bases from V and 5 bases from J, the junction contained 11 bases not matched to a gene. Germline CDR1 is MGHDK and CDR2 is SYGVNS. CDR3 sequence (DNA): TGTGCCAGCAGAGGGACTAGCGGGGGGCTCTTGTCGGACGAGCAGTACTTC. Protein product: CASRGTSGGLLSDEQYF.

V usage is TRBV18 and J usage is TRBJ2-1; TRBD2 matches 13 bases. The CDR3 contains 17 residues. Germline assignment: CDR1 KGHSH and CDR2 LQKENI. With V trimmed by 2 bases and J by 6 bases, 7 bases remained unmatched. The chain's CDR3 is CASSPETSGGSGNEQFF. CDR3 sequence (DNA): TGTGCCAGCTCACCAGAGACTAGCGGGGGGTCCGGCAATGAGCAGTTCTTC.

CDR3 nucleotides: TGTGCCAGCTCATCCAACCTGGACTACACCTTC. This codes for CASSSNLDYTF. The rearrangement links TRBV18 to TRBJ1-2; D ambiguous. Trimming shortened V by 5 bases and J by 10 bases, and 11 bases separated the two germline ends. The CDR3 is 11 residues long. Looked up from germline, CDR1 is KGHSH and CDR2 is LQKENI. The full variable domain, its missing parts supplied by reference TRBV18 and TRBJ1-2, is NAGVMQNPRHLVRRRGQEARLRCSPMKGHSHVYWYRQLPEEGLKFMVYLQKENIIDESGMPKERFSAEFPKEGPSILRIQQVVRGDSAAYFCASSSNLDYTFGSGTRLTVV.

The chain joins TRBV7-9 to TRBJ2-5; 7 bases line up with TRBD2. The J segment lost 5 bases and the V segment lost 2 bases, leaving 8 bases of the junction unmatched. The length of the CDR3 is 15 residues. Germline loops: CDR1 SEHNR, CDR2 FQNEAQ (reference sequence). The CDR3 DNA follows: TGTGCCAGCAGCTTACTGGCGGGGGTTATTGAGACCCAGTACTTC. Translating it yields CASSLLAGVIETQYF.

The rearrangement joins TRBV19 to TRBJ1-6; no definite D call. Trimming removed 3 bases from V and 8 bases from J, with 8 bases in between. This CDR3 has 13 residues. From germline, CDR1 is LNHDA and CDR2 SQIVND (reference sequence). The CDR3 loop is CASSIESDSPLHF. The CDR3 region has the DNA TGTGCCAGTAGTATCGAGTCCGATTCACCCCTCCACTTT.

This clone showed up just once. The chain combines TRBV18 with TRBJ2-5; D is unresolved. V was cut by 0 bases and J by 2 bases, with 7 bases left in between. The germline V gene encodes CDR1 KGHSH and CDR2 LQKENI. This CDR3 has 14 amino acids. The chain's CDR3 is CASSPPSGQETQYF. CDR3 coding DNA: TGTGCCAGCTCACCACCGTCTGGTCAAGAGACCCAGTACTTC.

V and J are TRBV21-1 and TRBJ2-7. TRBV21-1 constitutes a pseudogene. The CDR3 extends over 14 amino acids. CDR3 DNA sequence: TGTGCCAGCAGCAAACCCGGGCCGACCTACGAGCAGTACTTC. Its protein is CASSKPGPTYEQYF.

The chain is built from TRBV5-6 and TRBJ2-3, with a possible D match to TRBD1 (6 bases). The CDR3 contains 15 residues. V lost 4 bases and J lost 1, with 13 bases in between. CDR1 and CDR2 from the germline V gene are SGHDT and YYEEEE. DNA of the CDR3: TGTGCCAGCAGCCTAGGGACATTCCGCACAGATACGCAGTATTTT. Translating gives CASSLGTFRTDTQYF.